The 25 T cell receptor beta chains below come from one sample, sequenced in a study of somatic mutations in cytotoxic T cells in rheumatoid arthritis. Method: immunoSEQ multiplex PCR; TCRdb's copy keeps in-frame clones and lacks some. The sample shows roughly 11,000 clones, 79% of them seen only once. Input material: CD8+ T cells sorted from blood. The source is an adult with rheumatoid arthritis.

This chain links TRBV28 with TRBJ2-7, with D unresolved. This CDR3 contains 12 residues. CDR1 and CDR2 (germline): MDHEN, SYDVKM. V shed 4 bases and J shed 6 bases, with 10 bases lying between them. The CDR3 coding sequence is TGTGCCAGCAGTTCAAGGGTCGTCGAGCAGTACTTC. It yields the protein CASSSRVVEQYF.

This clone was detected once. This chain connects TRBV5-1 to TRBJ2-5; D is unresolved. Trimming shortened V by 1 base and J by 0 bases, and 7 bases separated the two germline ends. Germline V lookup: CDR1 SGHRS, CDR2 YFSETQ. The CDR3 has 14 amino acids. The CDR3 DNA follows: TGCGCCAGCAGCTTGAACAAGAACCAAGAGACCCAGTACTTC. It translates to CASSLNKNQETQYF. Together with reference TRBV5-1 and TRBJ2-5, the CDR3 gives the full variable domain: KAGVTQTPRYLIKTRGQQVTLSCSPISGHRSVSWYQQTPGQGLQFLFEYFSETQRNKGNFPGRFSGRQFSNSRSEMNVSTLELGDSALYLCASSLNKNQETQYFGPGTRLLVL.

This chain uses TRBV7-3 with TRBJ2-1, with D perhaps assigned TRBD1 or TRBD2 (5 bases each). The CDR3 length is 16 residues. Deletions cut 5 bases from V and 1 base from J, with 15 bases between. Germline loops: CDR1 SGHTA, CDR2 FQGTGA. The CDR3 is CASSPLGVGSYNEQFF. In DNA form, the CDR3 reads TGTGCCAGCAGCCCCCTGGGGGTTGGGTCCTACAATGAGCAGTTCTTC.

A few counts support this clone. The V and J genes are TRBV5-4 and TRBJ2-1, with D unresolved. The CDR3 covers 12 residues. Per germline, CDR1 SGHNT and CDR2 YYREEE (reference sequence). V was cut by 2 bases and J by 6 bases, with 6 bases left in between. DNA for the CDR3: TGTGCCAGCAGCTTTCCACTCAATGAGCAGTTCTTC. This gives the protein CASSFPLNEQFF.

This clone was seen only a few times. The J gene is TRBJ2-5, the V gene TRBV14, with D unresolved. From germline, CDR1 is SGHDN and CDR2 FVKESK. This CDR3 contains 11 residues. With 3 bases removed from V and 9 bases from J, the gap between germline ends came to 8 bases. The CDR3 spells CASSHGPAQYF. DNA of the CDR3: TGTGCCAGCAGCCATGGCCCAGCCCAGTACTTC.

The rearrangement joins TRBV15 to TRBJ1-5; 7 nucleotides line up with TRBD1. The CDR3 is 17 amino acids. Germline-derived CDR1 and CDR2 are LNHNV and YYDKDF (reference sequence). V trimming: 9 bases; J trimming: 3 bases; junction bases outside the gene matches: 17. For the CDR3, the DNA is TGTGCCACGGGGGACGGACGGGCAGGGGGGATCAATCAGCCCCAGCATTTT. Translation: CATGDGRAGGINQPQHF.

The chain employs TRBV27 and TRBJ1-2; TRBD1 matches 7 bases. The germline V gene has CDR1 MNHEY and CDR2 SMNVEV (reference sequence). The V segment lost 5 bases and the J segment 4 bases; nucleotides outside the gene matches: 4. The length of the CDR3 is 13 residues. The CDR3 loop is CASSPGGSYGYTF. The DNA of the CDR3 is TGTGCCAGCAGTCCAGGGGGTTCCTATGGCTACACCTTC.

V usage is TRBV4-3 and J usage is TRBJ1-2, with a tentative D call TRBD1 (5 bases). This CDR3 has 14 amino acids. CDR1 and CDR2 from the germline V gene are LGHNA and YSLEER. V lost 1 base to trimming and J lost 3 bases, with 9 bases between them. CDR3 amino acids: CASSQGLGDYGYTF. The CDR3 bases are TGCGCCAGCAGCCAAGGTCTAGGGGACTATGGCTACACCTTC.

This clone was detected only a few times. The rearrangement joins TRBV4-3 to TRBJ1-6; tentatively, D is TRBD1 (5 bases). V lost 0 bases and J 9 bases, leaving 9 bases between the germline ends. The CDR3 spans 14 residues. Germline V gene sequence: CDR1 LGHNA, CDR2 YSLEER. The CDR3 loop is CASSQETGPSPLHF. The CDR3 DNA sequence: TGCGCCAGCAGCCAAGAAACAGGTCCTTCACCCCTCCACTTT.

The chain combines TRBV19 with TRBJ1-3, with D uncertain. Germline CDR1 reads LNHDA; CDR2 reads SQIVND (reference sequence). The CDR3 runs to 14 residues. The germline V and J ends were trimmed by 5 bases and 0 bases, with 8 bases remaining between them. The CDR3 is CASSDYRSGNTIYF. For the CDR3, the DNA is TGTGCCAGTAGTGACTATCGCTCTGGAAACACCATATATTTT.

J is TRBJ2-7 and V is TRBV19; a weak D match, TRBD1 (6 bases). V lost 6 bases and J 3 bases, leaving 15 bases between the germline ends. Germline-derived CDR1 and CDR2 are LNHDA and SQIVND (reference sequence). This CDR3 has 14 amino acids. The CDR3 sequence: CASSVQGKNYEQYF. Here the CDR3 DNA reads TGTGCCAGTAGCGTCCAGGGGAAGAACTACGAGCAGTACTTC.

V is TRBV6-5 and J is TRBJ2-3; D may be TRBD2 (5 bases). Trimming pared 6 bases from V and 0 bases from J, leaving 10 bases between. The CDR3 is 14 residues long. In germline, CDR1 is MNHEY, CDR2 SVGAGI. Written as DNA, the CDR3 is TGTGCCAGCAGGCCAACTAGAAGCACAGATACGCAGTATTTT. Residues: CASRPTRSTDTQYF.

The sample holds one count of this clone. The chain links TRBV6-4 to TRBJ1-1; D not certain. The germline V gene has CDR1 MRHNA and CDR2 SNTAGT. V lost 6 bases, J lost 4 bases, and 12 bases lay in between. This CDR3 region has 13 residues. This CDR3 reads CASRGWEGTEAFF. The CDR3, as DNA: TGTGCCAGCAGGGGATGGGAAGGCACTGAAGCTTTCTTT.

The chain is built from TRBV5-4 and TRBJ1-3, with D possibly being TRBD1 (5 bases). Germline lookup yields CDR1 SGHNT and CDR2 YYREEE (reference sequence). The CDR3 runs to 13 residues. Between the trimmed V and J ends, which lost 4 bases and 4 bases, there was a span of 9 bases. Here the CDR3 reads CASSPSGGNTIYF. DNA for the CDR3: TGTGCCAGCAGCCCGTCAGGGGGAAACACCATATATTTT.

As DNA, the CDR3 is TGTGCCAGCAGCCCCGAGGGGGGCGGCTCCTACAATGAGCAGTTCTTC. Its translation is CASSPEGGGSYNEQFF. This sequence joins TRBV7-6 and TRBJ2-1; D assignment may be TRBD1 or TRBD2 (6 bases each). Trimming took 5 bases from V and 0 from J, leaving 14 bases between them. Germline CDR1 reads SGHVS; CDR2 reads FNYEAQ. The CDR3 contains 16 residues.

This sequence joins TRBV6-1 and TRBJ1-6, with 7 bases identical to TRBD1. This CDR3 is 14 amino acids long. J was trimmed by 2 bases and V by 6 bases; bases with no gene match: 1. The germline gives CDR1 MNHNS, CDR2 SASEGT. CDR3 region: CASRTGTYNSPLHF. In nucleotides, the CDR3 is TGTGCCAGCAGGACAGGGACCTATAATTCACCCCTCCACTTT.

The CDR3 loop is CASNFQGTGGEQYF. CDR3 bases: TGTGCCAGCAACTTCCAGGGCACGGGAGGCGAGCAGTACTTC. The chain uses TRBV9 and TRBJ2-7; 7 bases are a match to TRBD2. The CDR3 loop spans 14 amino acids. V lost 6 bases, J lost 6 bases, and 12 bases stayed unmatched. Germline V gene data show CDR1 as SGDLS and CDR2 as YYNGEE.

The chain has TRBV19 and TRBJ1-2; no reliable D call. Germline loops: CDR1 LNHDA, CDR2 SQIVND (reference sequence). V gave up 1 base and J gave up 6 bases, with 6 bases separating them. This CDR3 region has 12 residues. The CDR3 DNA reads TGTGCCAGTAGTATAGGTGGGGATGGCTACACCTTC. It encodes CASSIGGDGYTF.

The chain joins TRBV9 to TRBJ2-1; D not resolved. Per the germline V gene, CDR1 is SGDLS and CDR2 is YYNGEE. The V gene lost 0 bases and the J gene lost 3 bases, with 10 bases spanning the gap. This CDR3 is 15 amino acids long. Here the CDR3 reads CASSVESLFYNEQFF. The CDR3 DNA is TGTGCCAGCAGCGTAGAGAGCCTATTCTACAATGAGCAGTTCTTC.

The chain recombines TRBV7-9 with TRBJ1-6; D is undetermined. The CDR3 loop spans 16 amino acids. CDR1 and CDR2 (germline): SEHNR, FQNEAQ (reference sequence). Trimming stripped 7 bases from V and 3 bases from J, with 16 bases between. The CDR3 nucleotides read TGTGCCAGCACTGCAGGTGGAGTAGACTATAATTCACCCCTCCACTTT. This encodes CASTAGGVDYNSPLHF.

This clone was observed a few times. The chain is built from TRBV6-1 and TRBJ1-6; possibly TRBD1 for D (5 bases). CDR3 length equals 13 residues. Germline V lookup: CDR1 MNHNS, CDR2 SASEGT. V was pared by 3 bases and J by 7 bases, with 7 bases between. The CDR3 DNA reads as TGTGCCAGCAGTGACAGGGAAAATTCACCCCTCCACTTT. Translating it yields CASSDRENSPLHF.

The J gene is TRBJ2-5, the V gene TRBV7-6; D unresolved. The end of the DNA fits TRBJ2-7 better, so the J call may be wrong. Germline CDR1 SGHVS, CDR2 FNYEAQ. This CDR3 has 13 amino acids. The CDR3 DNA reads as TGTGCCAGCAGCTTAGGACTGGACTACGAGCAGTACTTC. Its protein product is CASSLGLDYEQYF.

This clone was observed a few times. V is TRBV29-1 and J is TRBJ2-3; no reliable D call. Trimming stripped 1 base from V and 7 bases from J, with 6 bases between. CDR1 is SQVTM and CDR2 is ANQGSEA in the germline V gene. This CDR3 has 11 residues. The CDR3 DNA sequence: TGCAGCGTTGAAGCGAGAAATACGCAGTATTTT. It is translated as CSVEARNTQYF.

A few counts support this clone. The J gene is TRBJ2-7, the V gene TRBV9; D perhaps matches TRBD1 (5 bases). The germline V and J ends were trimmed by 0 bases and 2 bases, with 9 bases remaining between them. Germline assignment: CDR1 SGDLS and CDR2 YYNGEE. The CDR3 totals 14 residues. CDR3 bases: TGTGCCAGCAGCGTAGTCCCAGGGACCTACGAGCAGTACTTC. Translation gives CASSVVPGTYEQYF.

In nucleotides, the CDR3 is TGTGCCAGCAGTCTACTGGGACAGTTTTCGGGCTCCTATAATTCACCCCTCCACTTT. The encoded protein is CASSLLGQFSGSYNSPLHF. The rearrangement links TRBV28 to TRBJ1-6; 7 nucleotides match TRBD1. V gave up 5 bases and J gave up 0 bases; unmatched junction bases: 13. The CDR3 runs to 19 residues. The germline gives CDR1 MDHEN, CDR2 SYDVKM.